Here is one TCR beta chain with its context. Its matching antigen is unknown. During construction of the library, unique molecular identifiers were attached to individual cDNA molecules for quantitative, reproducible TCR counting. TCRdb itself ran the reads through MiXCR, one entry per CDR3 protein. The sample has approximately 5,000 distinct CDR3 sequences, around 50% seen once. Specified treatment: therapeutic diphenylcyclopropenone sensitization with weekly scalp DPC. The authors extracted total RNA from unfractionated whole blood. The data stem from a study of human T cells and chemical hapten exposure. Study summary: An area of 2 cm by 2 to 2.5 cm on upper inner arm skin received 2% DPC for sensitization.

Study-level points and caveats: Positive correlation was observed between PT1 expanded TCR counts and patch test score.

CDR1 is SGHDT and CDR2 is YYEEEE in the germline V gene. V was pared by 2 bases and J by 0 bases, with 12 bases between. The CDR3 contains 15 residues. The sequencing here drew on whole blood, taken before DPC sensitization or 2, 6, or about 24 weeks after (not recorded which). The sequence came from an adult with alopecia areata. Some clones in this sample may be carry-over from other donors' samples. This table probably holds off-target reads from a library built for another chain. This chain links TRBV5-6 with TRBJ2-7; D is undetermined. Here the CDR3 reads CASSFTSHSSYEQYF. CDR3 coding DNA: TGTGCCAGCAGCTTCACTTCCCACAGCTCCTACGAGCAGTACTTC.